Here is one TCR beta chain with its context. This sample was included in a study of blood T cell repertoires in COVID-19. At the level of the study: Spain, Italy and the United States supplied samples that represented acute and convalescent COVID-19. Sample material is recorded as cDNA or gDNA derived from T cells, B-cell-depleted T cells, or PBMCs.

Per the authors' pipeline: By means of reference gene primer amplification, nucleated cell counts were estimated. Repertoires were generated with immunoSEQ multiplex PCR, while TCRdb's copy carries only in-frame clones and drops some. V and J calls plus clone size are reproduced from that table; the DNA served to infer D and trimming. The sample holds 250,000 to 300,000 clones, approximately 89% seen once. Specimen: peripheral blood. This receptor was obtained from a woman under 40 who had recovered from COVID-19.

The CDR3 nucleotides are TGTGCCAGCAGCCCGGGGGGTGAAGCTTTCTTT. This translates into CASSPGGEAFF. The V call is TRBV25-1, the J call TRBJ1-1; possibly TRBD1 for D (5 bases). The CDR3 spans 11 residues. Trimming took 6 bases from V and 7 from J, leaving 9 bases between them. Germline CDR1 and CDR2: MGHDK and SYGVNS.